This TCR beta chain was retrieved from a study of blood T cell repertoires in COVID-19. The wider study: Sample material is recorded as cDNA or gDNA derived from T cells, B-cell-depleted T cells, or PBMCs.

Trimming took off 6 bases at V and 2 bases at J, with 14 bases between the two ends. The CDR3 runs 14 residues. Germline V gene data show CDR1 as MNHEY and CDR2 as SMNVEV (reference sequence). Using immunoSEQ multiplex PCR, the repertoire was profiled, and TCRdb retains in-frame clones only, with some absent. The sample lists 250,000 to 350,000 clones; roughly 91% were seen once. The V gene is TRBV27, the J gene TRBJ2-7, with D tentatively TRBD2 (5 bases). The TCR sequence derives from a man aged 25 to 40 with acute or convalescent COVID-19. Source material: peripheral blood. The CDR3: CASSPTERAYEQYF. CDR3 nucleotide sequence: TGTGCCAGCAGCCCGACGGAGAGGGCCTACGAGCAGTACTTC.